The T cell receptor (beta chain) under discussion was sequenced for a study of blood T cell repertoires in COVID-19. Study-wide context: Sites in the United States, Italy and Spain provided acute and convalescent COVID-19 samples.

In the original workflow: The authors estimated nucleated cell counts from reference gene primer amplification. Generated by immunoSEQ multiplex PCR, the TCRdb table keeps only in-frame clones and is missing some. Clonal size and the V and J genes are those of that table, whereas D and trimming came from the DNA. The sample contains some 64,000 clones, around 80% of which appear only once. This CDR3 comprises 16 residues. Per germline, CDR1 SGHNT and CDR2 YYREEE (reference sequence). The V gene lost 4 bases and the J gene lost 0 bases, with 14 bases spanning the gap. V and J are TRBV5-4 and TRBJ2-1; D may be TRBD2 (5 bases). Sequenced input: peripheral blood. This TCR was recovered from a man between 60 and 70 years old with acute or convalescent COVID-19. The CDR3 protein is CASSAGLQSSYNEQFF. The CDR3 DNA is TGTGCCAGCAGCGCAGGACTGCAGAGCTCCTACAATGAGCAGTTCTTC.